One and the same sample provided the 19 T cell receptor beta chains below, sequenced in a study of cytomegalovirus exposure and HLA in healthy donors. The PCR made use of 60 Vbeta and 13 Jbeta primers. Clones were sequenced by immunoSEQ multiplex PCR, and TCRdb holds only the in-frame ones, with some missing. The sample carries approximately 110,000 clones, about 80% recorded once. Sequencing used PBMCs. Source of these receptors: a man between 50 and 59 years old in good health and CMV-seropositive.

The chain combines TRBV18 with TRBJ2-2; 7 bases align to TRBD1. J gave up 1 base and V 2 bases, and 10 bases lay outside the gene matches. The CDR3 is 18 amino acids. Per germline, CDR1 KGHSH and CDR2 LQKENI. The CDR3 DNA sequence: TGTGCCAGCTCACCAAAAAACTACAGGGGAAGGAACACCGGGGAGCTGTTTTTT. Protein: CASSPKNYRGRNTGELFF.

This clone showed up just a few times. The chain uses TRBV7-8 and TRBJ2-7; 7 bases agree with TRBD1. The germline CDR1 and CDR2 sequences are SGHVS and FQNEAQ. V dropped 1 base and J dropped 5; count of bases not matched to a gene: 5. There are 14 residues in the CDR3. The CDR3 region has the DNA TGTGCCAGCAGCTTAGATAGGGGGCCCCACGAGCAGTACTTC. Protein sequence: CASSLDRGPHEQYF. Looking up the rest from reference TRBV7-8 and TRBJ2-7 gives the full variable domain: GAGVSQSPRYKVAKRGQDVALRCDPISGHVSLFWYQQALGQGPEFLTYFQNEAQLDKSGLPSDRFFAERPEGSVSTLKIQRTQQEDSAVYLCASSLDRGPHEQYFGPGTRLTVT.

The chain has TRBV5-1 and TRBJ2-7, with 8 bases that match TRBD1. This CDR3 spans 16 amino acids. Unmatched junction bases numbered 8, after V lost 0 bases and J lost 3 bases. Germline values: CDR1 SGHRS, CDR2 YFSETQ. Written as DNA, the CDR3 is TGCGCCAGCAGCTTGGCTTGGACAGGGTACATCTACGAGCAGTACTTC. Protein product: CASSLAWTGYIYEQYF.

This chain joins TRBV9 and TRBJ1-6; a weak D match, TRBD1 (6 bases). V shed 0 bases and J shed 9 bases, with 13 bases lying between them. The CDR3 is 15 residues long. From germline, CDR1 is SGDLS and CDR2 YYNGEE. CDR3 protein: CASSVGGGLGSPLHF. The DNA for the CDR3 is TGTGCCAGCAGCGTAGGGGGGGGGCTGGGTTCACCCCTCCACTTT.

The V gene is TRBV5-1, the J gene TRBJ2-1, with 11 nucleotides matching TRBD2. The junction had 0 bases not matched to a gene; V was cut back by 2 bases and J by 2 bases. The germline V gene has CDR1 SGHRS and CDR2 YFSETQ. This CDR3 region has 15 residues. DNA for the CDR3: TGCGCCAGCAGCTTTAGCGGGGGGGCCTACAATGAGCAGTTCTTC. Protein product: CASSFSGGAYNEQFF.

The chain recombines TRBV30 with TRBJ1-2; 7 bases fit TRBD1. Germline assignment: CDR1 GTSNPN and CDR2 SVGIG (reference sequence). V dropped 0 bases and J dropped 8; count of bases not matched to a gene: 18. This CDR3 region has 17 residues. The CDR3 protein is CAWSVFFLGTETAGYTF. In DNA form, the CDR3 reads TGTGCCTGGAGTGTATTTTTTTTAGGGACAGAAACCGCGGGCTACACCTTC. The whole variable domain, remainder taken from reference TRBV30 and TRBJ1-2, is SQTIHQWPATLVQPVGSPLSLECTVEGTSNPNLYWYRQAAGRGLQLLFYSVGIGQISSEVPQNLSASRPQDRQFILSSKKLLLSDSGFYLCAWSVFFLGTETAGYTFGSGTRLTVV.

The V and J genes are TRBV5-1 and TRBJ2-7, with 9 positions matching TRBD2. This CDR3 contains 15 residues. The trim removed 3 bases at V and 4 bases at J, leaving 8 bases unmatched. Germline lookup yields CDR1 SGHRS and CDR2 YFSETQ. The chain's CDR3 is CASSSFSGSGYEQYF. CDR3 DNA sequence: TGCGCCAGCAGCTCCTTTAGCGGGAGTGGGTACGAGCAGTACTTC.

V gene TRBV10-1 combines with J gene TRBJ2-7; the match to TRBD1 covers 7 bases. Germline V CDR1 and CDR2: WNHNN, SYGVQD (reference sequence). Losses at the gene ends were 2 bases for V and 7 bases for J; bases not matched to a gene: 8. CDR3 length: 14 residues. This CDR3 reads CASSEAEGAREQYF. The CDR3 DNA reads TGCGCCAGCAGTGAGGCAGAGGGGGCGCGTGAGCAGTACTTC.

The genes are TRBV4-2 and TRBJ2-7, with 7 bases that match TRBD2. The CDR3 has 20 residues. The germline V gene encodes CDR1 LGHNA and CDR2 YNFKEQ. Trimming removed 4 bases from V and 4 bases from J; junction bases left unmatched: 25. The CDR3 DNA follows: TGTGCCAGCAGCCCGCACCCGGGACTAATCACCGACCGCAGACTTTACGAGCAGTACTTC. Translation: CASSPHPGLITDRRLYEQYF.

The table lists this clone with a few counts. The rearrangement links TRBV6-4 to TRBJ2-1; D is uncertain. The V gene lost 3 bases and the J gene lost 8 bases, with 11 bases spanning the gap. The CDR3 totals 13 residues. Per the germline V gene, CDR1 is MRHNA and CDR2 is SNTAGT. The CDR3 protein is CASSENSVDEQFF. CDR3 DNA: TGTGCCAGCAGTGAAAATTCAGTCGATGAGCAGTTCTTC.

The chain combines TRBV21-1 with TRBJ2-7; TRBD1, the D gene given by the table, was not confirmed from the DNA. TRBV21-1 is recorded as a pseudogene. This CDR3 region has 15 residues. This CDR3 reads CASSKEAGYSREQYF. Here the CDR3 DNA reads TGTGCCAGCAGCAAAGAGGCAGGGTACTCGAGGGAGCAGTACTTC.

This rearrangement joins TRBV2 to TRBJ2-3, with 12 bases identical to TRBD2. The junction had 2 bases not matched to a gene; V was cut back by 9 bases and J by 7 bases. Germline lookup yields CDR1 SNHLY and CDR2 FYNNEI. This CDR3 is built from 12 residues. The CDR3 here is CASGLAGNTQYF. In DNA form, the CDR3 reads TGTGCCAGTGGACTAGCGGGAAATACGCAGTATTTT.

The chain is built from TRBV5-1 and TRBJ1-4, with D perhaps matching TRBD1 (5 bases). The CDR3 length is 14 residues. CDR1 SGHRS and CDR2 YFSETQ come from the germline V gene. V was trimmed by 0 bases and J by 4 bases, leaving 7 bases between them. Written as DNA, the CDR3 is TGCGCCAGCAGCTTGGGACAGATTAATGAAAAACTGTTTTTT. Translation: CASSLGQINEKLFF.

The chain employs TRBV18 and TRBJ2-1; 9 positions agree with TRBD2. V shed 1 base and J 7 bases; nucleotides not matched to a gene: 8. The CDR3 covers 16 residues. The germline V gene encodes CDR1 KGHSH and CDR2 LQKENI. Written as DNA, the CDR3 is TGTGCCAGCTCACCACTGGGGCCTAGCGGGACGAATGAGCAGTTCTTC. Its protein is CASSPLGPSGTNEQFF.

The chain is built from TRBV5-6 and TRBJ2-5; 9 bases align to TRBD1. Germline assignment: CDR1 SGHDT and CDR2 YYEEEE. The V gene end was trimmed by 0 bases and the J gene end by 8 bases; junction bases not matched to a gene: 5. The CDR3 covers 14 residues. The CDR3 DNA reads TGTGCCAGCAGCTTGGGGACAGGGGCCGTCACCCAGTACTTC. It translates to CASSLGTGAVTQYF.

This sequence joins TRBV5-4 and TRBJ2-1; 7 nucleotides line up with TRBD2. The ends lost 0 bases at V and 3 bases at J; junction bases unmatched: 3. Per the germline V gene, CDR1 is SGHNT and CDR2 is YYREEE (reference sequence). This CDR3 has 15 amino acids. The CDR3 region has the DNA TGTGCCAGCAGCTTGGGGCTAGCGGACTACAATGAGCAGTTCTTC. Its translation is CASSLGLADYNEQFF.

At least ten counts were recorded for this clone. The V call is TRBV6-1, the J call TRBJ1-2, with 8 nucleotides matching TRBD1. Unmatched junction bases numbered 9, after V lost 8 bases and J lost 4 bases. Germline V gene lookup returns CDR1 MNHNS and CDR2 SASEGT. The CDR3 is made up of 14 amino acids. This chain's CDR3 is CASYRQGQTYGYTF. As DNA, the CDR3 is TGTGCCAGCTATAGACAGGGGCAGACCTATGGCTACACCTTC.

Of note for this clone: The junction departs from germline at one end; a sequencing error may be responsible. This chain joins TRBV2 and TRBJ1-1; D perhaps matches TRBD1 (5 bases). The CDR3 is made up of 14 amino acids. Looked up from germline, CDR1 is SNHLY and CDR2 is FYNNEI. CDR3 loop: CATALGKLGTEAFF. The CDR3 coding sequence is TGTGCCACCGCGTTAGGGAAATTGGGGACTGAGGCTTTCTTT. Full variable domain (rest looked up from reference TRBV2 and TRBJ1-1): EPEVTQTPSHQVTQMGQEVILRCVPISNHLYFYWYRQILGQKVEFLVSFYNNEISEKSEIFDDQFSVERPDGSNFTLKIRSTKLEDSAMYFCATALGKLGTEAFFGQGTRLTVV.

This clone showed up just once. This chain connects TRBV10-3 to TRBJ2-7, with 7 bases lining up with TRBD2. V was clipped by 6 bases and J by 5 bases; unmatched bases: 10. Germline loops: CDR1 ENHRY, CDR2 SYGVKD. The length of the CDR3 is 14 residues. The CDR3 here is CAIRPSTSPNEQYF. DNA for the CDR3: TGTGCCATCAGGCCCTCGACTAGCCCCAACGAGCAGTACTTC.